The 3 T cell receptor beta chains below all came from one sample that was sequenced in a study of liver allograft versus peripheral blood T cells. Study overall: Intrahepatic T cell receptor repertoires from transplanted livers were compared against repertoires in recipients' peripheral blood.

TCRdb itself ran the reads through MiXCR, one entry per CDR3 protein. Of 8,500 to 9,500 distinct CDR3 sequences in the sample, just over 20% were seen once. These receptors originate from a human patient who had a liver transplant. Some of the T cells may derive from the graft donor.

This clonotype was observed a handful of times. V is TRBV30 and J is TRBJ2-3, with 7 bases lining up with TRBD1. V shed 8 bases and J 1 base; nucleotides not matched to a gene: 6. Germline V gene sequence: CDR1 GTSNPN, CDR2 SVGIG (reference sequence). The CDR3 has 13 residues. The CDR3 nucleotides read TGTGCCGGGACAGTGGTGGGCACAGATACGCAGTATTTT. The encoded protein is CAGTVVGTDTQYF.

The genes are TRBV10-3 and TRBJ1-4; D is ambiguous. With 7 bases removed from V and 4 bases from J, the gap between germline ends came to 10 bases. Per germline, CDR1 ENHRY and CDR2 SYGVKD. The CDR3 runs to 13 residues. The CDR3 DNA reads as TGTGCCATCAAGGGCGGAGATAATGAAAAACTGTTTTTT. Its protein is CAIKGGDNEKLFF.

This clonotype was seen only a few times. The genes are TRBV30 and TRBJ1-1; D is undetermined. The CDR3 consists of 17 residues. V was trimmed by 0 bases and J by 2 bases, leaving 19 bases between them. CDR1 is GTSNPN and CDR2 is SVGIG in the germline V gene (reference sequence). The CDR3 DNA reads TGTGCCTGGAGTGTTTCTGGGTTAGGTAAAGGAAACACTGAAGCTTTCTTT. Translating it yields CAWSVSGLGKGNTEAFF.